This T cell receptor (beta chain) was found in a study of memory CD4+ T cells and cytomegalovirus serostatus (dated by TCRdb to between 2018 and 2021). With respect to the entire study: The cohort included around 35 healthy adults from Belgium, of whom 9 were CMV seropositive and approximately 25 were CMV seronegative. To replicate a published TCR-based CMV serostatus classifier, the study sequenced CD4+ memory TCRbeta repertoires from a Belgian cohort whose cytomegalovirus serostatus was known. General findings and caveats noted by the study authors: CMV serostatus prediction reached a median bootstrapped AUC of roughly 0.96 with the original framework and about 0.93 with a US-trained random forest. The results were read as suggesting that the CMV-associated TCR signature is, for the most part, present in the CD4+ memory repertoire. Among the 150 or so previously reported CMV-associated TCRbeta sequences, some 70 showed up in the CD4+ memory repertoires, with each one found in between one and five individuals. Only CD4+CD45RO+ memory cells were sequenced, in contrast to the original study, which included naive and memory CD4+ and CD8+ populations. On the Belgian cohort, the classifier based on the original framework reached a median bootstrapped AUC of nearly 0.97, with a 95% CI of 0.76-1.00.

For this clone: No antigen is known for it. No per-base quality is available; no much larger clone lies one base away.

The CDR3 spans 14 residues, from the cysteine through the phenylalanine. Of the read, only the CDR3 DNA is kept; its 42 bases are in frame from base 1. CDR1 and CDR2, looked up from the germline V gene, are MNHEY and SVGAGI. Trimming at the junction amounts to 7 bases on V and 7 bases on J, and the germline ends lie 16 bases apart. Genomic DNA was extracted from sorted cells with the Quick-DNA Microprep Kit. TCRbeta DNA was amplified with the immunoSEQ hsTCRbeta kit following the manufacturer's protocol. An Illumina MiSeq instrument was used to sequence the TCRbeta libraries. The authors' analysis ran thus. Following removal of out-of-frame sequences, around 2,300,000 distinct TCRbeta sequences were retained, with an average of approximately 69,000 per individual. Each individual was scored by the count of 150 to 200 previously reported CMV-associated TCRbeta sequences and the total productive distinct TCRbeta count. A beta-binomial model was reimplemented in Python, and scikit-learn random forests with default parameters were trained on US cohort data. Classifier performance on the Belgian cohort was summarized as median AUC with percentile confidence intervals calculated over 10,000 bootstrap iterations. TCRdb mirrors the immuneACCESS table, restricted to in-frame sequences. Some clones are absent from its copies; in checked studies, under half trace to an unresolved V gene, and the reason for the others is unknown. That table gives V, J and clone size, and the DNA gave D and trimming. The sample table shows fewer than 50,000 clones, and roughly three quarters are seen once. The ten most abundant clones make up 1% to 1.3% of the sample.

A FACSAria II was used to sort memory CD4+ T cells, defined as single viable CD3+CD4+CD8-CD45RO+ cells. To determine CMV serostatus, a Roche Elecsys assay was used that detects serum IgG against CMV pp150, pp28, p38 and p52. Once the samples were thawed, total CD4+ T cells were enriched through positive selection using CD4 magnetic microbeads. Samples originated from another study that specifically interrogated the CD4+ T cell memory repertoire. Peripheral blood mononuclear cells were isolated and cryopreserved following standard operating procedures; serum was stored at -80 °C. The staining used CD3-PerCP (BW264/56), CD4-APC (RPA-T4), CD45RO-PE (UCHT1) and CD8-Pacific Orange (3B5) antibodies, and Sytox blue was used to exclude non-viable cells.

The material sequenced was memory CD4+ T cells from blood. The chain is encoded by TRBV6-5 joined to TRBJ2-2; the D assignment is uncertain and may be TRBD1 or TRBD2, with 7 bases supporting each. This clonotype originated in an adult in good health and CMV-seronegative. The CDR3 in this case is CASIRQGGVGELFF. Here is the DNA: TGTGCCAGCATCAGACAGGGAGGGGTCGGGGAGCTGTTTTTT.